The rows below give T cell receptor beta chains drawn from one sample of a study of shared clonotypes between healthy human individuals. TCRdb's copy holds only in-frame clones and misses some; the assay was immunoSEQ multiplex PCR. The table has over 2 million clones, roughly 92% seen once; the top ten hold 0.3% to 0.4%. The sample consisted of naive CD4+ T cells from PBMCs. Receptor source: a young man in good health. Some clones in this sample may be carry-over from other donors' samples. The CDR3 runs from the conserved cysteine through the conserved F or W. A D gene is named only where the DNA matches it firmly. The listing skips clone size in some rows; elsewhere it reads once, few, many or a size class.

v_gene	len	d_gene	j_gene	abundance	CDR3aa	CDR3nt
TRBV2	14	-	TRBJ1-1	few	CASRGGLADTEAFF	TGTGCCAGCCGGGGCGGCCTTGCGGACACTGAAGCTTTCTTT
TRBV25-1	18	-	TRBJ2-5	-	CASSELGSPGTRKETQYF	TGTGCCAGCAGTGAACTTGGGTCCCCCGGGACAAGGAAAGAGACCCAGTACTTC
TRBV21-1	15	-	TRBJ1-1	once	CASSKAPQGGTEAFF	TGTGCCAGCAGCAAAGCGCCACAGGGGGGGACTGAAGCTTTCTTT
TRBV4-1	16	-	TRBJ2-5	-	CASSQEGPPYQETQYF	TGCGCCAGCAGCCAAGAAGGACCCCCGTACCAAGAGACCCAGTACTTC
TRBV7-6	18	TRBD1	TRBJ1-3	-	CASSLNHAPRTGRNTIYF	TGTGCCAGCAGCTTAAACCACGCCCCTCGGACAGGGAGGAACACCATATATTTT
TRBV19	16	-	TRBJ2-3	-	CASSILDRAWGATQYF	TGTGCCAGTAGTATACTAGACCGGGCGTGGGGCGCTACGCAGTATTTT
TRBV18	15	-	TRBJ2-7	-	CASSGGTGRTYEQYF	TGTGCCAGCTCGGGGGGGACAGGACGAACCTACGAGCAGTACTTC
TRBV7-3	13	-	TRBJ2-5	-	CASSLTATETQYF	TGTGCCAGCAGCTTGACTGCTACAGAGACCCAGTACTTC
TRBV5-8	17	TRBD2	TRBJ2-7	-	CASTSLGTSGSSYEQYF	TGTGCCAGCACCTCACTTGGGACTAGCGGGTCGAGCTACGAGCAGTACTTC
TRBV6-5	12	TRBD1	TRBJ1-2	few	CASRDRGYGYTF	TGTGCCAGCAGGGACAGGGGATATGGCTACACCTTC
TRBV4-2	13	-	TRBJ1-4	-	CASSRGANEKLFF	TGTGCCAGCAGCCGCGGGGCTAATGAAAAACTGTTTTTT
TRBV19	14	TRBD2	TRBJ2-2	-	CASSIGSGNLWLFF	TGTGCCAGTAGTATAGGGAGCGGGAACTTGTGGCTGTTTTTT
TRBV19	15	-	TRBJ1-5	-	CASSIGRGGNQPQHF	TGTGCCAGTAGTATTGGGAGGGGGGGCAATCAGCCCCAGCATTTT
TRBV19	15	-	TRBJ2-1	-	CASSGITQAHNEQFF	TGTGCCAGTAGTGGAATTACTCAGGCCCACAATGAGCAGTTCTTC
TRBV2	14	-	TRBJ2-5	-	CASSRDTGGETQYF	TGTGCCAGCAGTCGGGACACCGGTGGAGAGACCCAGTACTTC
TRBV7-9	18	TRBD2	TRBJ2-2	-	CASSGSGLAGAHTGELFF	TGTGCCAGCAGCGGTTCCGGACTAGCGGGAGCCCACACCGGGGAGCTGTTTTTT
TRBV29-1	12	TRBD1	TRBJ2-7	-	CSVLGQLYEQYF	TGCAGCGTGCTGGGACAGCTCTACGAGCAGTACTTC
TRBV2	14	-	TRBJ1-1	-	CASSGEGMGTEAFF	TGTGCCAGCAGTGGAGAGGGGATGGGCACTGAAGCTTTCTTT
TRBV2	15	TRBD1	TRBJ1-4	-	CASSRTGATNEKLFF	TGTGCCAGCAGTAGAACAGGGGCAACTAATGAAAAACTGTTTTTT
TRBV7-2	15	TRBD1	TRBJ1-5	few	CASSLRTGPNQPQHF	TGTGCCAGCAGCTTAAGGACAGGGCCCAATCAGCCCCAGCATTTT
TRBV5-1	13	-	TRBJ2-1	-	CASSPVSQGHGFF	TGCGCCAGCAGCCCCGTGTCCCAGGGACACGGGTTCTTC
TRBV28	16	TRBD2	TRBJ2-5	-	CASNAWLAGNQETQYF	TGTGCCAGCAACGCCTGGCTAGCGGGTAATCAAGAGACCCAGTACTTC
TRBV19	14	TRBD1	TRBJ2-2	once	CASRRQGSPGELFF	TGTGCCAGTAGGAGACAGGGGTCCCCCGGGGAGCTGTTTTTT
TRBV11-2	16	-	TRBJ2-2	-	CASSFRPNANTGELFF	TGTGCCAGCAGCTTTCGTCCGAATGCGAACACCGGGGAGCTGTTTTTT
TRBV2	14	TRBD1	TRBJ1-1	few	CASSGTGGDTEAFF	TGTGCCAGCAGTGGAACAGGGGGGGACACTGAAGCTTTCTTT
TRBV30	13	-	TRBJ1-4	-	CAWTGSVNEKLFF	TGTGCCTGGACGGGAAGCGTGAATGAAAAACTGTTTTTT
TRBV28	12	-	TRBJ2-3	-	CASRAVTDTQYF	TGTGCCAGCAGGGCTGTAACAGATACGCAGTATTTT
TRBV9	15	-	TRBJ2-7	once	CASSPMGLTETEQYF	TGTGCCAGCAGCCCCATGGGATTGACCGAGACCGAGCAGTACTTC
TRBV5-1	15	-	TRBJ2-5	-	CASSLGGTAEETQYF	TGCGCCAGCAGCTTGGGGGGGACCGCCGAAGAGACCCAGTACTTC
TRBV5-1	13	-	TRBJ2-7	few	CASSLTSPYEQYF	TGCGCCAGCAGCTTGACTAGTCCCTACGAGCAGTACTTC
TRBV15	14	-	TRBJ1-1	-	CATSRDLFGTEAFF	TGTGCCACCAGCAGAGATCTTTTTGGGACTGAAGCTTTCTTT
TRBV18	16	TRBD2	TRBJ2-7	-	CASSPLPASGTYEQYF	TGTGCCAGCTCACCACTCCCCGCTAGCGGGACATACGAGCAGTACTTC
TRBV7-2	15	-	TRBJ2-1	-	CASRETASSYNEQFF	TGTGCCAGCAGAGAGACAGCGAGCTCCTACAATGAGCAGTTCTTC
TRBV6-6	12	-	TRBJ2-5	-	CASQNREETQYF	TGTGCCAGCCAGAACAGGGAAGAGACCCAGTACTTC
TRBV30	14	TRBD1	TRBJ2-4	once	CAWSTGDAKNIQYF	TGTGCCTGGAGCACAGGGGATGCCAAAAACATTCAGTACTTC
TRBV7-2	12	-	TRBJ1-4	-	CASSPRGEKLFF	TGTGCCAGCAGCCCTAGAGGGGAAAAACTGTTTTTT
TRBV28	16	TRBD1	TRBJ1-2	-	CASSHNRGSLHYGYTF	TGTGCCAGCAGCCACAACAGGGGAAGCCTTCACTATGGCTACACCTTC
TRBV6-6	13	-	TRBJ1-1	-	CAAAIGMNTEAFF	TGTGCCGCCGCCATAGGCATGAACACTGAAGCTTTCTTT
TRBV28	15	-	TRBJ1-1	-	CASSTGTHRYTEAFF	TGTGCCAGCAGTACCGGGACACATCGGTACACTGAAGCTTTCTTT
TRBV11-2	13	-	TRBJ1-1	-	CASSLGQGTEAFF	TGTGCCAGCAGCTTAGGCCAGGGTACTGAAGCTTTCTTT
TRBV27	15	TRBD1	TRBJ1-6	-	CASRRTGVYNSPLHF	TGTGCCAGCAGGCGCACAGGGGTCTATAATTCACCCCTCCACTTT
TRBV6-1	15	-	TRBJ2-1	-	CASSEREYLYNEQFF	TGTGCCAGCAGTGAACGGGAGTACCTCTACAATGAGCAGTTCTTC
TRBV4-1	13	-	TRBJ2-7	-	CASSRTPTYEQYF	TGCGCCAGCAGCCGGACACCTACCTACGAGCAGTACTTC
TRBV5-1	12	-	TRBJ2-3	-	CASSFEADTQYF	TGCGCCAGCAGCTTCGAAGCAGATACGCAGTATTTT
TRBV4-2	14	-	TRBJ2-5	-	CASSDGWTEETQYF	TGTGCCAGCAGCGATGGTTGGACGGAAGAGACCCAGTACTTC
TRBV28	14	-	TRBJ1-5	-	CASTPPGLYQPQHF	TGTGCCAGCACCCCACCGGGACTTTACCAGCCCCAGCATTTT
TRBV9	14	-	TRBJ2-3	-	CASSEGTPGDTQYF	TGTGCCAGCAGCGAGGGGACTCCAGGAGATACGCAGTATTTT
TRBV7-8	15	-	TRBJ2-7	-	CASSLIGQTSYEQYF	TGTGCCAGCAGCTTAATAGGACAGACCTCCTACGAGCAGTACTTC
TRBV5-5	13	-	TRBJ1-2	-	CASSLLPGGGYTF	TGTGCCAGCAGCTTGCTCCCGGGGGGCGGCTACACCTTC
TRBV10-3	14	-	TRBJ1-2	-	CATQDRQGGRGYTF	TGTGCCACCCAAGACCGCCAGGGAGGGCGCGGCTACACCTTC
TRBV6-1	14	-	TRBJ1-5	-	CASSVRPPNQPQHF	TGTGCCAGCAGTGTCAGGCCTCCAAATCAGCCCCAGCATTTT
TRBV18	15	-	TRBJ1-1	-	CASSPLQGPNTEAFF	TGTGCCAGCTCACCACTACAGGGCCCGAACACTGAAGCTTTCTTT
TRBV25-1	13	TRBD1	TRBJ2-7	-	CASSGDRADEQYF	TGTGCCAGCAGTGGGGACAGGGCCGACGAGCAGTACTTC
TRBV5-6	16	-	TRBJ1-1	-	CASSLMAGKWNTEAFF	TGTGCCAGCAGCTTGATGGCGGGGAAGTGGAACACTGAAGCTTTCTTT
TRBV6-5	14	-	TRBJ2-3	-	CASSYGVSTDTQYF	TGTGCCAGCAGTTACGGAGTCTCCACAGATACGCAGTATTTT